A selection of T cell receptor beta chains follows, all from one sample in a study of cytotoxic CD8 clonotypes in ibrutinib-treated CLL. Clones were read by immunoSEQ multiplex PCR, and TCRdb kept only the in-frame ones, dropping some. The sample yields approximately 120,000 clones, around 84% seen once. The input for sequencing was PBMCs, taken after 24 months of ibrutinib treatment. The receptors were sampled from a human donor with chronic lymphocytic leukemia. Each CDR3 is given with its conserved first and last residue. D genes are given only for firm matches.

D gene	J gene	CDR3 length	V gene	CDR3 protein	CDR3 DNA
-	TRBJ2-3	15	TRBV7-2	CASSLGDLRTDTQYF	TGTGCCAGCAGCTTAGGGGACCTACGCACAGATACGCAGTATTTT
TRBD2	TRBJ2-1	18	TRBV5-1	CASSLESSGGSSYNEQFF	TGCGCCAGCAGCTTGGAGTCTAGCGGGGGTAGCTCCTACAATGAGCAGTTCTTC
-	TRBJ1-1	11	TRBV10-3	CAISGTSEAFF	TGTGCCATCAGTGGGACCTCTGAAGCTTTCTTT
-	TRBJ2-7	12	TRBV19	CASSKQGSEQYF	TGTGCCAGTAGCAAGCAGGGGTCCGAGCAGTACTTC
-	TRBJ2-1	14	TRBV5-1	CASSLEGLLNEQFF	TGCGCCAGCAGCTTGGAGGGACTGCTCAATGAGCAGTTCTTC
TRBD2	TRBJ2-5	15	TRBV2	CASSESRGGQETQYF	TGTGCCAGCAGTGAAAGTCGGGGGGGCCAAGAGACCCAGTACTTC
-	TRBJ2-2	15	TRBV6-5	CASSKRGAGTGELFF	TGTGCCAGCAGCAAACGGGGGGCGGGCACCGGGGAGCTGTTTTTT
-	TRBJ2-7	11	TRBV19	CASRGYYEQYF	TGTGCCAGTAGAGGGTACTACGAGCAGTACTTC
TRBD2	TRBJ2-3	17	TRBV4-1	CASSQDYGGAAGDTQYF	TGCGCCAGCAGCCAAGATTACGGGGGGGCCGCGGGAGATACGCAGTATTTT
-	TRBJ2-7	15	TRBV18	CASSPIRTEGYEQYF	TGTGCCAGCTCACCAATTAGGACAGAGGGCTACGAGCAGTACTTC
-	TRBJ1-2	17	TRBV7-2	CASSSWRWGGAGYGYTF	TGTGCCAGCAGCTCCTGGCGGTGGGGGGGCGCCGGCTATGGCTACACCTTC
TRBD1	TRBJ2-5	14	TRBV12-5	CASGSGQGWETQYF	TGTGCTAGTGGTTCCGGACAGGGCTGGGAGACCCAGTACTTC
TRBD1	TRBJ1-4	14	TRBV27	CASSSGTGPEKLFF	TGTGCCAGCAGTTCCGGGACAGGCCCCGAAAAACTGTTTTTT
-	TRBJ1-2	13	TRBV7-2	CASSLDVARGYTF	TGTGCCAGCAGCTTAGATGTAGCCCGTGGCTACACCTTC
-	TRBJ1-5	21	TRBV4-3	CASSHRRHLPGPLYSNQPQHF	TGCGCCAGCAGCCACCGAAGGCACTTACCAGGCCCACTATATAGCAATCAGCCCCAGCATTTT